This TCR beta chain is drawn from a study of cytomegalovirus exposure and HLA in healthy donors. CDR1 and CDR2 from the germline V gene are LNHDA and SQIVND (reference sequence). The CDR3 totals 13 residues. Between the trimmed V and J ends, which lost 2 bases and 4 bases, there was a span of 8 bases. The PCR contained 60 Vbeta and 13 Jbeta primers. Clones were sequenced by immunoSEQ multiplex PCR, and TCRdb holds only the in-frame ones, with some missing. Of roughly 230,000 clones in the sample, around 90% were seen once. Points from the study as a whole: The study flagged about 150 TCR beta chains as cytomegalovirus-associated.

Notes on this clone: What it binds is not known.

The V call is TRBV19, the J call TRBJ1-1; no definite D call. This TCR came from a girl aged 2 to 10 in good health and CMV-seronegative. What was sequenced was PBMCs. CDR3 coding DNA: TGTGCCAGTAGTATATCTCTCGGCACTGAAGCTTTCTTT. Translating gives CASSISLGTEAFF.